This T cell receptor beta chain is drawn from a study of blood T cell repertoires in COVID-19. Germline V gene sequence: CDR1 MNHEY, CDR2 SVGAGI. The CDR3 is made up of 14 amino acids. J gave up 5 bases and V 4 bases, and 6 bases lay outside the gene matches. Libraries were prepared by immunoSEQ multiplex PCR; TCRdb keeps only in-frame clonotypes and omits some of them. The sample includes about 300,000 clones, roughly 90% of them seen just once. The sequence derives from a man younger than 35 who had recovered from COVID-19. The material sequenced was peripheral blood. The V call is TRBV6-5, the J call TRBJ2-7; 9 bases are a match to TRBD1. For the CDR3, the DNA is TGTGCCAGCAGTTCCGGGACAGGGTTTCACGAGCAGTACTTC. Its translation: CASSSGTGFHEQYF.